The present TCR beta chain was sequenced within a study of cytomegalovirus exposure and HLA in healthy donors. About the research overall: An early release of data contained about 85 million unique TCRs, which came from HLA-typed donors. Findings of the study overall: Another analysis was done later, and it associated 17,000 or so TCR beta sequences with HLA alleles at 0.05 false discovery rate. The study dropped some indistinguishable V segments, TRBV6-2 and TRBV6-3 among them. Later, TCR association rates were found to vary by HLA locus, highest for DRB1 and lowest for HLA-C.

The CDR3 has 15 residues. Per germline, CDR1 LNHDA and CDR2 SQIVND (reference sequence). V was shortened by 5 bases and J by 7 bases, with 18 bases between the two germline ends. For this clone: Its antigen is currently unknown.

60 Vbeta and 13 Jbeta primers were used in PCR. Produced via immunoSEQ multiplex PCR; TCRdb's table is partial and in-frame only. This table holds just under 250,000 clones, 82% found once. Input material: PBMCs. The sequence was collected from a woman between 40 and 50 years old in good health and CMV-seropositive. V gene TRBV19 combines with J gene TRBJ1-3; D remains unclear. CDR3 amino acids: CASSSLRPEANTIYF. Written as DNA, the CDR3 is TGTGCCAGTAGTTCGCTTCGACCGGAGGCCAACACCATATATTTT.